The rows below give T cell receptor beta chains drawn from one sample of a study of naive and memory T cell subsets. One entry per CDR3 protein results from TCRdb running MiXCR on the UMI-ligation and nested PCR reads. This sample has more than 120,000 distinct CDR3 sequences, with approximately 18% found just once. Sequencing used naive CD8+ T cells from blood. The receptors were sampled from a human donor in good health. Each CDR3 is given with its conserved first and last residue. The D gene is left open where the match is weak. Not every row has a clone size; where given, it reads once, few, many or a size class.

d_gene	v_gene	j_gene	abundance	CDR3nt	CDR3aa
-	TRBV10-3	TRBJ2-7	-	TGTGCCATCAGTGAGTCTCAGGGGATTTACGAGCAGTACTTC	CAISESQGIYEQYF
TRBD2	TRBV10-3	TRBJ2-1	few	TGTGCCATCAGTGAGTCACTAGCGGGAGTTAACAATGAGCAGTTCTTC	CAISESLAGVNNEQFF
-	TRBV10-3	TRBJ1-1	-	TGTGCCATCAGTGACGCAGGTCCCGGGGGGAACACTGAAGCTTTCTTT	CAISDAGPGGNTEAFF
-	TRBV27	TRBJ2-2	-	TGTGCCAGCAGTTACGGCTCCGGGGAGCTGTTTTTT	CASSYGSGELFF
-	TRBV6-6	TRBJ2-7	-	TGTGCCAGCAGTTACATTGACGGGCAGTACTTC	CASSYIDGQYF
-	TRBV28	TRBJ2-1	few	TGTGCCAGCAGTTTATTAGTAGGGGTAGTGTCTCATGAGCAGTTCTTC	CASSLLVGVVSHEQFF
-	TRBV6-2/TRBV6-3	TRBJ2-7	few	TGTGCCAGCAGTACGTTGTCCGAAGGACGGAACTACGAGCAGTACTTC	CASSTLSEGRNYEQYF
-	TRBV7-9	TRBJ2-1	few	TGTGCCAGCAGCCCCGAAACAGAATACAATGAGCAGTTCTTC	CASSPETEYNEQFF
-	TRBV5-1	TRBJ2-1	few	TGCGCCAGCACCCGCCGGGGTGAGCAGTTCTTC	CASTRRGEQFF
TRBD2	TRBV30	TRBJ2-1	few	TGTGCCTGGACCCAAGCGGGAGAGCAGTTCTTC	CAWTQAGEQFF
-	TRBV4-3	TRBJ2-3	few	TGCGCCAGCAGCCAAGATACCAGGGACACAGATACGCAGTATTTT	CASSQDTRDTDTQYF
-	TRBV2	TRBJ2-7	few	TGTGCCAGCAGTGAATATCAGGGGCCGGGAACCTACGAGCAGTACTTC	CASSEYQGPGTYEQYF
TRBD1	TRBV5-1	TRBJ2-7	-	TGCGCCAGCTCACAGGGGAACTACGAGCAGTACTTC	CASSQGNYEQYF
TRBD1	TRBV27	TRBJ2-7	-	TGTGCCAGCAGTAAACCGGGACAGGGTTCTTACGAGCAGTACTTC	CASSKPGQGSYEQYF
-	TRBV25-1	TRBJ2-2	few	TGTGCCAGCAGTGAATATGGGGCTAGTCTTGAGGAGCTGTTTTTT	CASSEYGASLEELFF
-	TRBV5-4	TRBJ2-7	once	TGTGCCAGCAGCTTGGTCGGGGGCGCATCCGAGCAGTACTTC	CASSLVGGASEQYF
-	TRBV7-2	TRBJ2-4	-	TGTGCCAGCAGCCCTCGGACAAAGAAAAACATTCAGTACTTC	CASSPRTKKNIQYF
-	TRBV29-1	TRBJ1-4	-	TGCAGTTGGACAGACAACGAAAAACTGTTTTTT	CSWTDNEKLFF
-	TRBV6-5	TRBJ2-1	-	TGTGCCAGCAGTTACCCTAGCAATGGAGGCCATGAGCAGTTCTTC	CASSYPSNGGHEQFF
TRBD1	TRBV10-2	TRBJ2-7	few	TGCGCCAGCAGTGACCCCGGGACAGGATACGAGCAGTACTTC	CASSDPGTGYEQYF
-	TRBV19	TRBJ1-3	-	TGTGCCAGTAGTACCTACTACGGCGACAGGCCACACTCTGGAAACACCATATATTTT	CASSTYYGDRPHSGNTIYF
-	TRBV10-3	TRBJ2-7	-	TGTGCCATCAGTGATAATACAGAGGGGTCCTACGAGCAGTACTTC	CAISDNTEGSYEQYF
TRBD1	TRBV5-4	TRBJ2-1	-	TGTGCCAGCAGCGCCGGAGGACAGGGCAATGAGCAGTTCTTC	CASSAGGQGNEQFF
-	TRBV20-1	TRBJ2-7	-	TGCAGTGCTAGTCGAACCGGGTTGGGAACGTACGAGCAGTACTTC	CSASRTGLGTYEQYF
-	TRBV2	TRBJ2-7	-	TGTGCCAGCAGTGGTTTAGGCACCTACGAGCAGTACTTC	CASSGLGTYEQYF
TRBD2	TRBV28	TRBJ2-2	many	TGTGCCAGCAGTTTAGGACTAGACGGCACCGGGGAGCTGTTTTTT	CASSLGLDGTGELFF
-	TRBV28	TRBJ2-1	-	TGTGCCAGCAGTTTAGTAGGGAAGCGTGGAAATGAGCAGTTCTTC	CASSLVGKRGNEQFF
-	TRBV3-1	TRBJ1-1	-	TGTGCCAGCAGTCAACCAGGAGGCACTGAAGCTTTCTTT	CASSQPGGTEAFF
TRBD2	TRBV13	TRBJ2-7	-	TGTGCCAGCAGCTTACGCGGGAGTGTTCCCCCCGAGCAGTACTTC	CASSLRGSVPPEQYF
TRBD1	TRBV19	TRBJ2-2	-	TGTGCCACTAGGGGATGGGGACAGTACACCGGGGAGCTGTTTTTT	CATRGWGQYTGELFF
TRBD1	TRBV20-1	TRBJ2-7	-	TGCAGTGCTCCCGACAGGGTCGGCGAGCAGTACTTC	CSAPDRVGEQYF
-	TRBV12-3/TRBV12-4	TRBJ1-2	-	TGTGCCAGCAGTTTAACAGGGTTCAACTATGGCTACACCTTC	CASSLTGFNYGYTF
-	TRBV7-2	TRBJ2-1	-	TGTGCCAGCAGCTTAGGGAGAACCGTCTCCTACAATGAGCAGTTCTTC	CASSLGRTVSYNEQFF
TRBD1	TRBV28	TRBJ2-7	-	TGTGCCAGCAGTCTAAGGGGGCTAGCCTACGAGCAGTACTTC	CASSLRGLAYEQYF
TRBD2	TRBV4-3	TRBJ2-1	-	TGCGCCAGCAGCCAAGATTATAGCGGGATTAGGGATGAGCAGTTCTTC	CASSQDYSGIRDEQFF
TRBD2	TRBV7-9	TRBJ2-1	few	TGTGCCAGCAGCTTACGTCGGGAGGCCCCCTACAATGAGCAGTTCTTC	CASSLRREAPYNEQFF
TRBD2	TRBV6-1	TRBJ2-7	-	TGTGCCAGCTCCCCAGGTAGCGGGAGACCCTACGAGCAGTACTTC	CASSPGSGRPYEQYF
-	TRBV4-1	TRBJ2-5	many	TGCGCCAGCAGCCAAGTCAGCGCACAAGAGACCCAGTACTTC	CASSQVSAQETQYF
-	TRBV29-1	TRBJ2-1	few	TGCAGCGTTGAAGGACTAATCGACTCCTACAATGAGCAGTTCTTC	CSVEGLIDSYNEQFF
-	TRBV14	TRBJ1-1	-	TGTGCCAGCAGCCCATACAGGGACCACACTGAAGCTTTCTTT	CASSPYRDHTEAFF
-	TRBV28	TRBJ1-1	-	TGTGCCAGCAGTTTCTCGGCTGGGAGCATGAACACTGAAGCTTTCTTT	CASSFSAGSMNTEAFF
-	TRBV28	TRBJ1-2	few	TGTGCCAGCAGTTTAGGCCAGGGGATTGTCCTCGATGGCTACACCTTC	CASSLGQGIVLDGYTF
TRBD2	TRBV3-1	TRBJ2-7	few	TGTGCCAGCAGCCCCGGCGTTTGGATAGCGGGTTTCTACGAGCAGTACTTC	CASSPGVWIAGFYEQYF
TRBD1	TRBV29-1	TRBJ2-7	-	TGCAGCGTTGTGGGTGGACAGGGGCTCTACGAGCAGTACTTC	CSVVGGQGLYEQYF
-	TRBV27	TRBJ2-7	-	TGTGCCAGCAGTTTACGGGGAAAGGGGCCCTACGAGCAGTACTTC	CASSLRGKGPYEQYF
-	TRBV4-1	TRBJ2-4	-	TGCGCCAGCAGCTTAAGTCGGGCGGTGGACATTCAGTACTTC	CASSLSRAVDIQYF
-	TRBV20-1	TRBJ1-2	-	TGCAGTGCAACTGACGGCTATGGCTACACCTTC	CSATDGYGYTF
TRBD2	TRBV14	TRBJ2-7	-	TGTGCCAGCAGCCAAGATATGGCGGGAGCCTACGAGCAGTACTTC	CASSQDMAGAYEQYF
TRBD1	TRBV30	TRBJ2-5	few	TGTGCCTGGAGTGTACGGGGGACAGGGATGCAAGAGACCCAGTACTTC	CAWSVRGTGMQETQYF
-	TRBV28	TRBJ1-5	-	TGTGCGTGGGGGCCTCTTAGCAATCAGCCCCAGCATTTT	CAWGPLSNQPQHF